Many counts were recorded for the clone carrying this T cell receptor beta chain. Antigen unknown. V lost 3 bases, J lost 4 bases, and 10 bases lay in between. The CDR3 contains 14 residues. This entry belongs to a study of identical twins. After template switching added a universal primer site, the resulting cDNA carried unique molecular identifiers. TCRdb re-derived calls from the 5' RACE reads in MiXCR, one entry per CDR3 protein. The sample yields 640,000 or so distinct CDR3 sequences, roughly 6% seen once. The study, taken as a whole, reports: Cord blood beta clonotypes that were abundant carried fewer insertions, and memory repertoires showed no such trend. Invariant MAIT and iNKT cells are populations that could partly confound zero-insertion analyses. For out-of-frame alpha sequences shared by twins, low generation probability was in excess.

The sample comprised naive T cells sorted from blood. The clonotype was recovered from a man aged 18-30 years in good health. The chain joins TRBV12-3 or TRBV12-4 to TRBJ1-5, with D hard to call. The CDR3 DNA is TGTGCCAGCAGTTTGGGCAGGACGAATCAGCCCCAGCATTTT. It codes for CASSLGRTNQPQHF.